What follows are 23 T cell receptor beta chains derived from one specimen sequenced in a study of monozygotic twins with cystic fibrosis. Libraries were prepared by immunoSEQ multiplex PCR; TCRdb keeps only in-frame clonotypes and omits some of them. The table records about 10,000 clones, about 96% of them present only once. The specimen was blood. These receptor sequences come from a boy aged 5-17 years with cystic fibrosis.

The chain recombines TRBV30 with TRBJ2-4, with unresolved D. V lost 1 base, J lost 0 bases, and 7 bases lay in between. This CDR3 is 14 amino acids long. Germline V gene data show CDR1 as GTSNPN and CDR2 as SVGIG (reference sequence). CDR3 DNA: TGTGCCTGGAGTGCCTCAGTAGCCAAAAACATTCAGTACTTC. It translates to CAWSASVAKNIQYF.

This CDR3 reads CASSVAISGGVDTQYF. CDR3 DNA: TGTGCCAGCAGCGTAGCTATTAGCGGGGGGGTGGATACGCAGTATTTT. J is TRBJ2-3 and V is TRBV9, with TRBD2 identical over 11 bases. There are 16 residues in the CDR3. J gave up 6 bases and V 0 bases, and 6 bases lay outside the gene matches. CDR1 SGDLS and CDR2 YYNGEE come from the germline V gene. Based on the CDR3 plus reference TRBV9 and TRBJ2-3, the full variable domain is DSGVTQTPKHLITATGQRVTLRCSPRSGDLSVYWYQQSLDQGLQFLIQYYNGEERAKGNILERFSAQQFPDLHSELNLSSLELGDSALYFCASSVAISGGVDTQYFGPGTRLTVL.

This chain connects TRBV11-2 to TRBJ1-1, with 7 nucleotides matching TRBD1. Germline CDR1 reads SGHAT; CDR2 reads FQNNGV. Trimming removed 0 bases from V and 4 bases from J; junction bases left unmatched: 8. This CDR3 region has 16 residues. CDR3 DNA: TGTGCCAGCAGCTTAGAAGACAGGGCGATAGGCACTGAAGCTTTCTTT. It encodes CASSLEDRAIGTEAFF.

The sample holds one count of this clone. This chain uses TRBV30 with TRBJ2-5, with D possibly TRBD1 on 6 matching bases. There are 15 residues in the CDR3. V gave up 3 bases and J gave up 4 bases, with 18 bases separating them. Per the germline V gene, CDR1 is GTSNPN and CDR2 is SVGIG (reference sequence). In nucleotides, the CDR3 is TGTGCCTGGAGCGAAGGGTCCAGGGGTGGAGAGACCCAGTACTTC. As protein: CAWSEGSRGGETQYF.

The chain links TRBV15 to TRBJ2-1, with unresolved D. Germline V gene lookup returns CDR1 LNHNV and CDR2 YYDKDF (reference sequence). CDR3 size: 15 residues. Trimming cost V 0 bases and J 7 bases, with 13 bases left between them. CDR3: CATSRDRSTRNEQFF. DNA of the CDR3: TGTGCCACCAGCAGAGATCGATCCACCCGAAATGAGCAGTTCTTC.

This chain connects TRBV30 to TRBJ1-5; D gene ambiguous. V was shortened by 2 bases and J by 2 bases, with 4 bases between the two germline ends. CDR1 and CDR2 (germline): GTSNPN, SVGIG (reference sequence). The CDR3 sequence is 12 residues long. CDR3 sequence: CAWSSGNQPQHF. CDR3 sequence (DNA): TGTGCCTGGAGTTCGGGCAATCAGCCCCAGCATTTT.

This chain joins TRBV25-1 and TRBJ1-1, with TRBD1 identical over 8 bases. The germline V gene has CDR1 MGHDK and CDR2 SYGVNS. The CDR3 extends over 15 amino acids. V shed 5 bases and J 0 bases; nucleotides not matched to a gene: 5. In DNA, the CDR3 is TGTGCCAGCAGTCCCGACAGGGGTGTGAACACTGAAGCTTTCTTT. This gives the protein CASSPDRGVNTEAFF. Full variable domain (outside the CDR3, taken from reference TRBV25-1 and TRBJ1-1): EADIYQTPRYLVIGTGKKITLECSQTMGHDKMYWYQQDPGMELHLIHYSYGVNSTEKGDLSSESTVSRIRTEHFPLTLESARPSHTSQYLCASSPDRGVNTEAFFGQGTRLTVV.

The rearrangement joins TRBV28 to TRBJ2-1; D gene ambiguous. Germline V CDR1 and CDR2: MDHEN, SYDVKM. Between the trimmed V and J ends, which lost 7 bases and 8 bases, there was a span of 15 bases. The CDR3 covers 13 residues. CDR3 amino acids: CASILQPSDEQFF. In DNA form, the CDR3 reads TGTGCCAGCATCCTCCAGCCTTCGGATGAGCAGTTCTTC.

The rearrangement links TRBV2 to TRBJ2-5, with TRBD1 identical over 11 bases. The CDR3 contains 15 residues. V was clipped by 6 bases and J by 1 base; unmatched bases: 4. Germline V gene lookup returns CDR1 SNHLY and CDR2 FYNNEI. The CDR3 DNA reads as TGTGCCAGCAGCCCGGACAGGGGGCGCCAAGAGACCCAGTACTTC. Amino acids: CASSPDRGRQETQYF.

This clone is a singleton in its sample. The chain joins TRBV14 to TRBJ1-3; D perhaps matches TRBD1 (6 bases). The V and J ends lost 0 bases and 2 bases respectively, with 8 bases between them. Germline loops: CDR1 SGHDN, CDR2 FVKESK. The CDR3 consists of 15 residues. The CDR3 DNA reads TGTGCCAGCAGCCAAGACGACAGGACTGGAAACACCATATATTTT. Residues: CASSQDDRTGNTIYF.

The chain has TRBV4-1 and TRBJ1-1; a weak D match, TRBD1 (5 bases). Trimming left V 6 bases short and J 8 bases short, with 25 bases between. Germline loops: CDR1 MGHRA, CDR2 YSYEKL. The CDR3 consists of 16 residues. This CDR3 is CASSQWPKGSIPEAFF. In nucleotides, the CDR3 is TGCGCCAGCAGTCAGTGGCCAAAGGGGAGTATTCCCGAAGCTTTCTTT.

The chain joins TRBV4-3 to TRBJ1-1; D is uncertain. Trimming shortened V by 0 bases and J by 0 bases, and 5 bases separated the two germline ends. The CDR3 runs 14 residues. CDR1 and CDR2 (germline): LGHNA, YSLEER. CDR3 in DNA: TGCGCCAGCAGCCAAGAATGGCTGAACACTGAAGCTTTCTTT. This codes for CASSQEWLNTEAFF.

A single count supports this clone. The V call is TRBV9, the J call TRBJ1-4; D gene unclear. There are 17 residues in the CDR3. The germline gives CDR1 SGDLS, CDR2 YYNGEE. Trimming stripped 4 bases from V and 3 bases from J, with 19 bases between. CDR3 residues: CASSPRDYLRANEKLFF. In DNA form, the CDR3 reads TGTGCCAGCAGCCCCCGGGATTACCTACGGGCTAATGAAAAACTGTTTTTT.

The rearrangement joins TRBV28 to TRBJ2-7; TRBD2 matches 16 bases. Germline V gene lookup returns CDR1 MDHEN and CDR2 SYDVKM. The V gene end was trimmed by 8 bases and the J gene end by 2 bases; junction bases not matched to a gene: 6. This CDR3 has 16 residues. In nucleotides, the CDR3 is TGTGCCAGCCACCCGGGACTAGCGGGAGGGGCCTACGAGCAGTACTTC. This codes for CASHPGLAGGAYEQYF.

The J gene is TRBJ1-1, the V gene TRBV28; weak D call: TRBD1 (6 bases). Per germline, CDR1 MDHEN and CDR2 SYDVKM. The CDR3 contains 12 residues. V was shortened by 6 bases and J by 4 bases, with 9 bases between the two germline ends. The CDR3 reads CASRPGVTEAFF. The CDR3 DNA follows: TGTGCCAGCAGGCCAGGGGTCACTGAAGCTTTCTTT.

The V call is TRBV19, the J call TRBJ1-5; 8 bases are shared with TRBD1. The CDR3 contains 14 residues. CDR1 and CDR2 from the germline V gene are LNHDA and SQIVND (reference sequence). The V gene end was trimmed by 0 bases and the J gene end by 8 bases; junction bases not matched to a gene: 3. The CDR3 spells CASSIEAGGKPQHF. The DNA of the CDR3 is TGTGCCAGTAGTATAGAGGCAGGGGGCAAGCCCCAGCATTTT.

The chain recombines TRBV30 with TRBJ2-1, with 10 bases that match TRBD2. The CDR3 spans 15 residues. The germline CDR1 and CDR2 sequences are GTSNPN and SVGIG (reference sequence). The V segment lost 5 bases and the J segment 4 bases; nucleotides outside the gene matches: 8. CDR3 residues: CAWGEGTSVYNEQFF. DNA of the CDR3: TGTGCCTGGGGGGAGGGGACTAGCGTTTACAATGAGCAGTTCTTC. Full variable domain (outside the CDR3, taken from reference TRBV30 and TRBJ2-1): SQTIHQWPATLVQPVGSPLSLECTVEGTSNPNLYWYRQAAGRGLQLLFYSVGIGQISSEVPQNLSASRPQDRQFILSSKKLLLSDSGFYLCAWGEGTSVYNEQFFGPGTRLTVL.

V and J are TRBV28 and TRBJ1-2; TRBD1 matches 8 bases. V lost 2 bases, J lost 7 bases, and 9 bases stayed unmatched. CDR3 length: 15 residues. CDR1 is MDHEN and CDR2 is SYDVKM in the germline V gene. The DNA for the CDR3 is TGTGCCAGCAGTTTAGACAGGGGCAGAGTAAGTGGCTACACCTTC. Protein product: CASSLDRGRVSGYTF.

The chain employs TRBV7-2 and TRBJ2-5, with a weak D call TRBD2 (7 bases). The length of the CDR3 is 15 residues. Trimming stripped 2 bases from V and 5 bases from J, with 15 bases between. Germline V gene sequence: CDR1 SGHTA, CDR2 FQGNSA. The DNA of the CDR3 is TGTGCCAGCAGCTTAAACCGGGGGGCGCAGGAGACCCAGTACTTC. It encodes CASSLNRGAQETQYF.

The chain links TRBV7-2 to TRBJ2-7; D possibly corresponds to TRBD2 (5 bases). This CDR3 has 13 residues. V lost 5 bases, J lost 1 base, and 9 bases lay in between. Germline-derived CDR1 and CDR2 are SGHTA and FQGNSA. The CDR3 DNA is TGTGCCAGCAGCGCCGGCGGGTCCTACGAGCAGTACTTC. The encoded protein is CASSAGGSYEQYF.

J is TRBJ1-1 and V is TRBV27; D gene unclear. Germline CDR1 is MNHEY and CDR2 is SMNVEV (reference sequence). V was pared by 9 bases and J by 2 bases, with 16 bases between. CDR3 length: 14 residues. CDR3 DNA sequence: TGTGCCAGTTCTCCAACGGGCGGCAACACTGAAGCTTTCTTT. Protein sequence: CASSPTGGNTEAFF.

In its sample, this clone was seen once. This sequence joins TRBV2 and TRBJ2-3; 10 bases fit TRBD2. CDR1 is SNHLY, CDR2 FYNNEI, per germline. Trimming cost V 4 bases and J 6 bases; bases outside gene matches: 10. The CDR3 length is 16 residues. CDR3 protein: CASSGILAGVGDTQYF. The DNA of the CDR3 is TGTGCCAGCAGTGGGATCCTAGCGGGAGTGGGCGATACGCAGTATTTT.

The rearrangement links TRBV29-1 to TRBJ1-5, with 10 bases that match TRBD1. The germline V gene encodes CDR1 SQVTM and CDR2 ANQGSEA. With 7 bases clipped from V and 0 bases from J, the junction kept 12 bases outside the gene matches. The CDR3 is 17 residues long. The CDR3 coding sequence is TGCAGCGCCATAACCCAGGGACAGGGGTATAGCAATCAGCCCCAGCATTTT. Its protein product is CSAITQGQGYSNQPQHF.